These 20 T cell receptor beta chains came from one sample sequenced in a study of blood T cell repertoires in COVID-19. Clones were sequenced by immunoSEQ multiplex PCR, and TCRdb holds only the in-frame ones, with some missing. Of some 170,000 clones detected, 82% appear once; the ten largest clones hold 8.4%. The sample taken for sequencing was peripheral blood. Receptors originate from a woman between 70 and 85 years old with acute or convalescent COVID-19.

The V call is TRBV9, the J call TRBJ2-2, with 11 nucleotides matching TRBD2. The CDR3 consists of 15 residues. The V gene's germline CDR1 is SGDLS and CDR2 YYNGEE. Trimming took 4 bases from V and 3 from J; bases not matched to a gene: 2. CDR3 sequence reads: CASSFSGRDTGELFF. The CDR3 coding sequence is TGTGCCAGCAGCTTTAGCGGGAGGGACACCGGGGAGCTGTTTTTT. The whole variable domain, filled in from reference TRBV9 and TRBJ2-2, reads DSGVTQTPKHLITATGQRVTLRCSPRSGDLSVYWYQQSLDQGLQFLIQYYNGEERAKGNILERFSAQQFPDLHSELNLSSLELGDSALYFCASSFSGRDTGELFFGEGSRLTVL.

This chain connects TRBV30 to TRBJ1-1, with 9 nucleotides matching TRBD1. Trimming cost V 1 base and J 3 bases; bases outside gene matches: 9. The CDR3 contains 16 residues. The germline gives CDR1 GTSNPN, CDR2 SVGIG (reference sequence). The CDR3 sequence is CAWSGTGAGVYTEAFF. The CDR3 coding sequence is TGTGCCTGGAGTGGGACAGGGGCGGGGGTGTACACTGAAGCTTTCTTT.

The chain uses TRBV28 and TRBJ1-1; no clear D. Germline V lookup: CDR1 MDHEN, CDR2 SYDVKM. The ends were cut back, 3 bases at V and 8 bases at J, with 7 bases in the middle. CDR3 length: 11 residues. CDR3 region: CASSFTREAFF. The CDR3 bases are TGTGCCAGCAGTTTTACGAGAGAAGCTTTCTTT.

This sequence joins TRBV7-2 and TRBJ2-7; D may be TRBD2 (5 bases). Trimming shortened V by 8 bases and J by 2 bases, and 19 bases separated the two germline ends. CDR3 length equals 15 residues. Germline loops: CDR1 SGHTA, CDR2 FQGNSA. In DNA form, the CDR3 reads TGTGCCAGCCTCATCCAACTTGGCGGGCCCTACGAGCAGTACTTC. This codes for CASLIQLGGPYEQYF.

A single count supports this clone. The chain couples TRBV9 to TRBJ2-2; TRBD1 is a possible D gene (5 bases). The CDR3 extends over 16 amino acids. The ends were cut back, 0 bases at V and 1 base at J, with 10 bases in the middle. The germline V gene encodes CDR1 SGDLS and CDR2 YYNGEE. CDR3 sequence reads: CASSVVQGQNTGELFF. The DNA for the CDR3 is TGTGCCAGCAGCGTAGTGCAGGGCCAGAACACCGGGGAGCTGTTTTTT.

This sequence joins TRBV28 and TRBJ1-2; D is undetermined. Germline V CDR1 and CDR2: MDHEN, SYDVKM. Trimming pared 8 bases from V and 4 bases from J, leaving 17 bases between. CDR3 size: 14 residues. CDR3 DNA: TGTGCCAGCTTAGTACCGACATTCCCCTATGGCTACACCTTC. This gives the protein CASLVPTFPYGYTF.

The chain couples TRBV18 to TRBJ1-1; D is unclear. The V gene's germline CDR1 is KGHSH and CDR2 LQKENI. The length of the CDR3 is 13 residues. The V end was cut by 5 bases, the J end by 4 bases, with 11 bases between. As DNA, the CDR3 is TGTGCCAGCTCATCCAGCGTTCCCACTGAAGCTTTCTTT. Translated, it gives CASSSSVPTEAFF.

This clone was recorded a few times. The CDR3 sequence is CASSISGGRWQPQHF. DNA for the CDR3: TGTGCCAGTAGTATTTCAGGGGGCAGGTGGCAGCCCCAGCATTTT. V is TRBV19 and J is TRBJ1-5; 8 positions match TRBD1. The V gene's germline CDR1 is LNHDA and CDR2 SQIVND (reference sequence). The CDR3 loop spans 15 amino acids. With V trimmed by 3 bases and J by 7 bases, 8 bases remained unmatched.

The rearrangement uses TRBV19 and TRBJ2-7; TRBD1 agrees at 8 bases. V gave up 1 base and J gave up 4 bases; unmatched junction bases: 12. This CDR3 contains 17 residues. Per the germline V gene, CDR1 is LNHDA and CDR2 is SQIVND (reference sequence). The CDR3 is CASSIVAGGTGFYEQYF. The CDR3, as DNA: TGTGCCAGTAGTATAGTGGCCGGAGGGACAGGTTTTTACGAGCAGTACTTC. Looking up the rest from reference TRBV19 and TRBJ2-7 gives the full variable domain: DGGITQSPKYLFRKEGQNVTLSCEQNLNHDAMYWYRQDPGQGLRLIYYSQIVNDFQKGDIAEGYSVSREKKESFPLTVTSAQKNPTAFYLCASSIVAGGTGFYEQYFGPGTRLTVT.

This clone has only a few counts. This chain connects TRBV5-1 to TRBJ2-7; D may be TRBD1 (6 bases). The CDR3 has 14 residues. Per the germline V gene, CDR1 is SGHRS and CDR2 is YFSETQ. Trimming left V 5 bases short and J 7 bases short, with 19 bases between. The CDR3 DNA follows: TGCGCCAGCAGGCCGCGTCAAGTCACAGGGGAGCAGTACTTC. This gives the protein CASRPRQVTGEQYF.

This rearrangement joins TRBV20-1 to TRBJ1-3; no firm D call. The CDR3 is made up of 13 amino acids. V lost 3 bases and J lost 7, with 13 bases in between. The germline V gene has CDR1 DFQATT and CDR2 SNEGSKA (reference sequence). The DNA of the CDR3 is TGCAGTGCTAGTGGCCCACTCGTCAACACCATATATTTT. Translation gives CSASGPLVNTIYF.

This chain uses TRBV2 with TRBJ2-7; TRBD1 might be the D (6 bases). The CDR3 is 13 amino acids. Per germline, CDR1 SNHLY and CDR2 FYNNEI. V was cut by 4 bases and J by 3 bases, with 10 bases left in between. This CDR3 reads CASSVGAGYEQYF. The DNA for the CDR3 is TGTGCCAGCAGTGTGGGGGCGGGCTACGAGCAGTACTTC.

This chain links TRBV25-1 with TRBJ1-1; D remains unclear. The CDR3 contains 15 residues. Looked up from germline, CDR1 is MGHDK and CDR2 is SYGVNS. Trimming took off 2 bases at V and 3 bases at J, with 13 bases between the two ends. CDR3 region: CASSEKLGLHTEAFF. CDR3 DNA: TGTGCCAGCAGTGAAAAACTCGGACTCCACACTGAAGCTTTCTTT.

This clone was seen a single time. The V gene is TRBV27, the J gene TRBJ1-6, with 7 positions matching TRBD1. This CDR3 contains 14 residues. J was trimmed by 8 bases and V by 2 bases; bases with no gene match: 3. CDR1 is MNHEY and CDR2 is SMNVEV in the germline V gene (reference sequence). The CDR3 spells CASSLDREHSPLHF. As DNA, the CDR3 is TGTGCCAGCAGTTTAGACAGGGAACATTCACCCCTCCACTTT.

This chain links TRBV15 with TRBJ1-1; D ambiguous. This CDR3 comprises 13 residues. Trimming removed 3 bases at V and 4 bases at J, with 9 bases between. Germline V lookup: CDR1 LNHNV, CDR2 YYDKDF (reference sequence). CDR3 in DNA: TGTGCCACCAGCAGTCCCCGGGGCACTGAAGCTTTCTTT. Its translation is CATSSPRGTEAFF. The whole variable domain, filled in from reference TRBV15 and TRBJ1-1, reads DAMVIQNPRYQVTQFGKPVTLSCSQTLNHNVMYWYQQKSSQAPKLLFHYYDKDFNNEADTPDNFQSRRPNTSFCFLDIRSPGLGDTAMYLCATSSPRGTEAFFGQGTRLTVV.

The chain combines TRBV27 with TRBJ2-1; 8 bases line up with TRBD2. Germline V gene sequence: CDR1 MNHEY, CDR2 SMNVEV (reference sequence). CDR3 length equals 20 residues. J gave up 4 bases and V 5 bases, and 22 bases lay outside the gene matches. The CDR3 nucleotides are TGTGCCAGCAGTCTTATATATCCGCCGGGAGGGACCCTGGGGTACAATGAGCAGTTCTTC. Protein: CASSLIYPPGGTLGYNEQFF.

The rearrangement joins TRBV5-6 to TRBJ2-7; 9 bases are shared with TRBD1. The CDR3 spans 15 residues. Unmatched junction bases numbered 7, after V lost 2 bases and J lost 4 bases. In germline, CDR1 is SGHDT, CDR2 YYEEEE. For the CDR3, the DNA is TGTGCCAGCAGCTTTGGTACAGGGGGCTATTACGAGCAGTACTTC. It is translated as CASSFGTGGYYEQYF.

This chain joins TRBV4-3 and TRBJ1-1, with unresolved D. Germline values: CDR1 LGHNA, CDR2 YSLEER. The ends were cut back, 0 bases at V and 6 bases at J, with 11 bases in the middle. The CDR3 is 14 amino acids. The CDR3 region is CASSQDQSGSEAFF. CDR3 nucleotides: TGCGCCAGCAGCCAAGATCAGTCGGGGTCTGAAGCTTTCTTT.

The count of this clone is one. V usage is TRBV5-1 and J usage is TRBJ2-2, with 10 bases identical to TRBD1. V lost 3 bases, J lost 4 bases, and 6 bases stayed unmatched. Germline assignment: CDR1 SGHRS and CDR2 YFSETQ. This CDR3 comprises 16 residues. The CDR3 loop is CASSSGTGAPTGELFF. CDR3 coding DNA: TGCGCCAGCAGCTCGGGGACAGGGGCGCCCACCGGGGAGCTGTTTTTT.

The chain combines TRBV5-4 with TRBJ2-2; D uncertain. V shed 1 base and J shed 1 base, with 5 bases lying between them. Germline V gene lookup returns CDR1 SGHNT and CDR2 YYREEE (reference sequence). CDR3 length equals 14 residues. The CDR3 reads CASSLYRNTGELFF. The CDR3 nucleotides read TGTGCCAGCAGCTTGTACAGGAACACCGGGGAGCTGTTTTTT.